The 6 T cell receptor beta chains in this list originate from one sample, sequenced in a study of blood T cells in healthy people across ages. Sample-barcoded 5' priming and a J-beta primer mix drove a second PCR of about 6 to 12 cycles. MiXCR, run by TCRdb on the 5' RACE reads, gives a single entry per CDR3 protein. This sample has hundreds of thousands of distinct CDR3 sequences, with about 55% found just once. The specimen was blood. These receptors all come from a man older than 75 in good health.

V usage is TRBV28 and J usage is TRBJ2-3; TRBD1 matches 7 bases. Germline V lookup: CDR1 MDHEN, CDR2 SYDVKM. With V trimmed by 6 bases and J by 14 bases, 17 bases remained unmatched. There are 14 residues in the CDR3. This CDR3 reads CASSPQGQHRYTYF. DNA for the CDR3: TGTGCCAGCAGCCCACAGGGGCAGCACAGATACACGTATTTT.

The chain is built from TRBV6-5 and TRBJ2-5; D is unclear. The end of the DNA fits TRBJ2-7 better, so the J call may be wrong. This CDR3 has 13 residues. Germline V gives CDR1 MNHEY, CDR2 SVGAGI. CDR3: CASRTPVRDEQYF. In nucleotides, the CDR3 is TGTGCCAGCAGGACGCCGGTGCGCGACGAGCAGTACTTC.

V is TRBV27 and J is TRBJ2-7; 10 bases fit TRBD1. Germline loops: CDR1 MNHEY, CDR2 SMNVEV (reference sequence). V lost 7 bases to trimming and J lost 2 bases; unmatched junction nucleotides: 8. CDR3 length equals 15 residues. The CDR3 DNA sequence: TGTGCCAGCACCCCCACAGGGACAGGGGCCTACGAGCAGTACTTC. This codes for CASTPTGTGAYEQYF.

Written as DNA, the CDR3 is TGTGCCAGCAGCTTAGCGGTGGGAGATACGCAGTATTTT. Translation: CASSLAVGDTQYF. This chain uses TRBV7-9 with TRBJ2-3; D unresolved. CDR3 size: 13 residues. In germline, CDR1 is SEHNR, CDR2 FQNEAQ (reference sequence). The germline V and J ends were trimmed by 0 bases and 5 bases, with 6 bases remaining between them.

V usage is TRBV4-1 and J usage is TRBJ2-3, with a tentative D call TRBD2 (6 bases). The CDR3 spans 14 residues. Germline values: CDR1 MGHRA, CDR2 YSYEKL. V was shortened by 1 base and J by 14 bases, with 19 bases between the two germline ends. This chain's CDR3 is CASSQVRENRYAYF. In DNA, the CDR3 is TGCGCCAGCAGCCAAGTACGGGAGAACAGATACGCGTATTTT.

This clonotype turned up a few times. V gene TRBV2 combines with J gene TRBJ2-1; a possible D gene is TRBD2 (6 bases). V lost 1 base, J lost 4 bases, and 14 bases lay in between. Germline V lookup: CDR1 SNHLY, CDR2 FYNNEI. CDR3 size: 16 residues. The DNA for the CDR3 is TGTGCCAGCAGTGAAGTCGGGAGAGGGTCTTACAATGAGCAGTTCTTC. Translation gives CASSEVGRGSYNEQFF. Together with reference TRBV2 and TRBJ2-1, the CDR3 gives the full variable domain: EPEVTQTPSHQVTQMGQEVILRCVPISNHLYFYWYRQILGQKVEFLVSFYNNEISEKSEIFDDQFSVERPDGSNFTLKIRSTKLEDSAMYFCASSEVGRGSYNEQFFGPGTRLTVL.